The 23 T cell receptor beta chains below all came from one sample that was sequenced in a study of OX40 agonist ivuxolimab in advanced cancers. The data were produced by immunoSEQ multiplex PCR, yet TCRdb's version contains in-frame clones alone and is incomplete. This repertoire shows roughly 61,000 clones, around 90% found once; its top ten account for about 0.75%. Material: CD4+ or CD8+ T cells sorted from blood, obtained in a trial of the OX40 agonist ivuxolimab. The receptors here all came from an adult with an advanced solid tumor such as melanoma, head and neck, liver or kidney cancer.

The V and J genes are TRBV15 and TRBJ1-4, with no clear D. Trimming pared 1 base from V and 5 bases from J, leaving 14 bases between. CDR3 length: 16 residues. Germline-derived CDR1 and CDR2 are LNHNV and YYDKDF (reference sequence). CDR3 sequence reads: CATSRGLRAQNEKLFF. In DNA, the CDR3 is TGTGCCACCAGCAGAGGATTAAGGGCCCAGAATGAAAAACTGTTTTTT.

The chain uses TRBV30 and TRBJ2-7; D is perhaps TRBD2 (5 bases). Between the trimmed V and J ends, which lost 0 bases and 4 bases, there was a span of 13 bases. The CDR3 has 14 amino acids. Germline loops: CDR1 GTSNPN, CDR2 SVGIG (reference sequence). The CDR3 nucleotides are TGTGCCTGGAGTGTATTGGAAACGGGGTACGAGCAGTACTTC. It yields the protein CAWSVLETGYEQYF.

The chain recombines TRBV7-2 with TRBJ2-5; D perhaps matches TRBD1 (6 bases). The germline V and J ends were trimmed by 3 bases and 5 bases, with 10 bases remaining between them. This CDR3 is 13 amino acids long. Germline V gene lookup returns CDR1 SGHTA and CDR2 FQGNSA. The CDR3 sequence: CASSFRGQETQYF. The CDR3 DNA sequence: TGTGCCAGCAGCTTCAGGGGCCAGGAGACCCAGTACTTC. The complete variable domain, with remaining parts taken from reference TRBV7-2 and TRBJ2-5, reads GAGVSQSPSNKVTEKGKDVELRCDPISGHTALYWYRQSLGQGLEFLIYFQGNSAPDKSGLPSDRFSAERTGGSVSTLTIQRTQQEDSAVYLCASSFRGQETQYFGPGTRLLVL.

This clone was counted once. This chain joins TRBV20-1 and TRBJ1-1; no firm D call. This CDR3 region has 11 residues. Trimming removed 3 bases at V and 1 base at J, with 3 bases between. CDR1 is DFQATT, CDR2 SNEGSKA, per germline (reference sequence). The CDR3 sequence: CSARRNTEAFF. The CDR3 DNA reads as TGCAGTGCTAGGAGGAACACTGAAGCTTTCTTT.

Here the CDR3 reads CASSSLPGGNYGYTF. In DNA, the CDR3 is TGTGCCAGCAGCTCCCTCCCCGGGGGGAACTATGGCTACACCTTC. The chain combines TRBV9 with TRBJ1-2; D is possibly TRBD1 (5 bases). V was shortened by 4 bases and J by 2 bases, with 15 bases between the two germline ends. The CDR3 runs to 15 residues. Germline CDR1 is SGDLS and CDR2 is YYNGEE.

V usage is TRBV11-2 and J usage is TRBJ2-7; 10 bases are a match to TRBD1. Trimming removed 6 bases from V and 4 bases from J; junction bases left unmatched: 9. CDR3 length equals 15 residues. Germline V gene data show CDR1 as SGHAT and CDR2 as FQNNGV. CDR3 DNA: TGTGCCAGCAGAATGGACAGGGGGAATTTTTACGAGCAGTACTTC. It codes for CASRMDRGNFYEQYF.

This clone was detected a few times. The rearrangement joins TRBV27 to TRBJ1-4, with TRBD1 identical over 9 bases. Germline loops: CDR1 MNHEY, CDR2 SMNVEV (reference sequence). The CDR3 length is 14 residues. The J segment lost 3 bases and the V segment lost 6 bases, leaving 2 bases of the junction unmatched. The CDR3 region is CASSRQGANEKLFF. CDR3 DNA sequence: TGTGCCAGCAGCCGACAGGGGGCTAATGAAAAACTGTTTTTT.

The V and J genes are TRBV6-5 and TRBJ1-4; D gene ambiguous. The length of the CDR3 is 15 residues. Germline CDR1 MNHEY, CDR2 SVGAGI. V lost 2 bases, J lost 3 bases, and 10 bases lay in between. CDR3 nucleotides: TGTGCCAGCAGTTACCGAGGGCAGGCTAATGAAAAACTGTTTTTT. This encodes CASSYRGQANEKLFF.

V gene TRBV10-1 combines with J gene TRBJ2-1; 13 nucleotides line up with TRBD2. With V trimmed by 8 bases and J by 8 bases, 9 bases remained unmatched. This CDR3 has 15 residues. Germline loops: CDR1 WNHNN, CDR2 SYGVQD (reference sequence). The CDR3 here is CASAQTSGRADEQFF. The DNA for the CDR3 is TGCGCCAGCGCCCAAACTAGCGGGAGGGCCGATGAGCAGTTCTTC.

This chain uses TRBV9 with TRBJ1-3; D gene ambiguous. The CDR3 is 13 residues long. In germline, CDR1 is SGDLS, CDR2 YYNGEE. V dropped 4 bases and J dropped 4 bases, with 9 bases sitting between them. The CDR3: CASSLQPGNTIYF. DNA for the CDR3: TGTGCCAGCAGCCTCCAGCCCGGAAACACCATATATTTT.

This chain links TRBV11-1 with TRBJ2-1; D may be TRBD1 (7 bases). CDR1 and CDR2 from the germline V gene are SGHAT and FQDESV (reference sequence). V was trimmed by 3 bases and J by 6 bases, leaving 18 bases between them. The CDR3 runs 16 residues. The DNA of the CDR3 is TGTGCCAGCAGCTTCATGACAGGGAGGATTGGCAATGAGCAGTTCTTC. This translates into CASSFMTGRIGNEQFF. The full variable domain, rest sourced from reference TRBV11-1 and TRBJ2-1, is EAEVAQSPRYKITEKSQAVAFWCDPISGHATLYWYRQILGQGPELLVQFQDESVVDDSQLPKDRFSAERLKGVDSTLKIQPAELGDSAMYLCASSFMTGRIGNEQFFGPGTRLTVL.

The genes are TRBV28 and TRBJ2-3; 11 bases are shared with TRBD2. This CDR3 comprises 15 residues. V lost 6 bases and J lost 0; bases outside the gene matches: 2. Germline V gene data show CDR1 as MDHEN and CDR2 as SYDVKM. Here the CDR3 reads CASRLAGGSTDTQYF. In DNA form, the CDR3 reads TGTGCCAGCAGGCTAGCGGGGGGAAGCACAGATACGCAGTATTTT.

The rearrangement joins TRBV28 to TRBJ2-1; 16 nucleotides match TRBD2. Unmatched junction bases numbered 6, after V lost 8 bases and J lost 2 bases. Germline CDR1 is MDHEN and CDR2 is SYDVKM. The length of the CDR3 is 17 residues. In DNA form, the CDR3 reads TGTGCCAGCGGACCCGGGACTAGCGGGAGGGCCTACAATGAGCAGTTCTTC. This codes for CASGPGTSGRAYNEQFF.

The CDR3 DNA follows: TGTGCCAGCAGCTTGAGAACAGCTGGGGGTGGCAATCAGCCCCAGCATTTT. This sequence encodes CASSLRTAGGGNQPQHF. The genes are TRBV5-6 and TRBJ1-5; D may be TRBD1 (5 bases). Trimming removed 1 base from V and 2 bases from J, with 16 bases in between. This CDR3 is 17 amino acids long. Germline loops: CDR1 SGHDT, CDR2 YYEEEE.

The rearrangement joins TRBV10-3 to TRBJ1-2, with a possible D match to TRBD1 (5 bases). This CDR3 has 13 amino acids. V dropped 6 bases and J dropped 1 base, with 9 bases sitting between them. CDR1 ENHRY and CDR2 SYGVKD come from the germline V gene. The CDR3 reads CAIRAGGNYGYTF. In DNA form, the CDR3 reads TGTGCCATCAGGGCCGGGGGTAACTATGGCTACACCTTC.

The V call is TRBV7-2, the J call TRBJ1-5; 8 nucleotides line up with TRBD1. Germline assignment: CDR1 SGHTA and CDR2 FQGNSA. The ends lost 5 bases at V and 2 bases at J; junction bases unmatched: 2. The CDR3 consists of 14 residues. The CDR3 is CASSQQGGNQPQHF. DNA of the CDR3: TGTGCCAGCAGCCAACAGGGGGGCAATCAGCCCCAGCATTTT.

The rearrangement joins TRBV7-9 to TRBJ2-5, with 9 bases matching TRBD1. The germline CDR1 and CDR2 sequences are SEHNR and FQNEAQ (reference sequence). Trimming took 5 bases from V and 5 from J; bases not matched to a gene: 3. This CDR3 is built from 13 residues. The CDR3 DNA follows: TGTGCCAGCAGCCGCGGACAGGGGGAGACCCAGTACTTC. Its translation is CASSRGQGETQYF.

The rearrangement uses TRBV5-4 and TRBJ2-1; 8 nucleotides match TRBD1. Germline CDR1 SGHNT, CDR2 YYREEE (reference sequence). This CDR3 has 18 amino acids. Losses at the gene ends were 3 bases for V and 0 bases for J; bases not matched to a gene: 11. CDR3 bases: TGTGCCAGCAGCTCCCCGGCCCGACAGGGGAGCTCCTACAATGAGCAGTTCTTC. It is translated as CASSSPARQGSSYNEQFF.

V gene TRBV9 combines with J gene TRBJ2-1; D may match TRBD1 or TRBD2 (5 bases each). Trimming removed 1 base at V and 5 bases at J, with 19 bases between. CDR3 length: 17 amino acids. Germline loops: CDR1 SGDLS, CDR2 YYNGEE. CDR3 sequence (DNA): TGTGCCAGCAGCGTATCGGGGACGATCGGTTTCAACAATGAGCAGTTCTTC. Protein sequence: CASSVSGTIGFNNEQFF.

This chain uses TRBV5-1 with TRBJ1-1, with TRBD1 matching over 7 bases. Germline-derived CDR1 and CDR2 are SGHRS and YFSETQ. The V gene end was trimmed by 4 bases and the J gene end by 6 bases; junction bases not matched to a gene: 9. CDR3 length: 14 amino acids. The CDR3 region is CASSLRDSKPEAFF. Written as DNA, the CDR3 is TGCGCCAGCAGCCTACGGGACAGCAAACCTGAAGCTTTCTTT.

This chain connects TRBV5-6 to TRBJ1-1; perhaps TRBD1 as D (6 bases). Trimming cost V 5 bases and J 1 base, with 12 bases left between them. Germline CDR1 and CDR2: SGHDT and YYEEEE. The CDR3 consists of 14 residues. The CDR3 DNA sequence: TGTGCCAGCAGAGGACAGTATCGGAACACTGAAGCTTTCTTT. This translates into CASRGQYRNTEAFF. Supplemented by reference TRBV5-6 and TRBJ1-1, the full variable domain reads DAGVTQSPTHLIKTRGQQVTLRCSPKSGHDTVSWYQQALGQGPQFIFQYYEEEERQRGNFPDRFSGHQFPNYSSELNVNALLLGDSALYLCASRGQYRNTEAFFGQGTRLTVV.

CDR3 protein: CASSTGLNIQYF. The CDR3 DNA reads as TGTGCCAGCAGCACGGGTTTAAACATTCAGTACTTC. J is TRBJ2-4 and V is TRBV7-9; no clear D. Trimming took off 5 bases at V and 6 bases at J, with 8 bases between the two ends. In germline, CDR1 is SEHNR, CDR2 FQNEAQ (reference sequence). The CDR3 spans 12 residues.

The chain carries TRBV28 and TRBJ1-2, with a weak D call TRBD1 (6 bases). The CDR3 is 12 residues long. Trimming took 3 bases from V and 9 from J, leaving 11 bases between them. Looked up from germline, CDR1 is MDHEN and CDR2 is SYDVKM. The CDR3 nucleotides read TGTGCCAGCAGTTTCGGGGGCTGGAGCTACACCTTC. It encodes CASSFGGWSYTF.